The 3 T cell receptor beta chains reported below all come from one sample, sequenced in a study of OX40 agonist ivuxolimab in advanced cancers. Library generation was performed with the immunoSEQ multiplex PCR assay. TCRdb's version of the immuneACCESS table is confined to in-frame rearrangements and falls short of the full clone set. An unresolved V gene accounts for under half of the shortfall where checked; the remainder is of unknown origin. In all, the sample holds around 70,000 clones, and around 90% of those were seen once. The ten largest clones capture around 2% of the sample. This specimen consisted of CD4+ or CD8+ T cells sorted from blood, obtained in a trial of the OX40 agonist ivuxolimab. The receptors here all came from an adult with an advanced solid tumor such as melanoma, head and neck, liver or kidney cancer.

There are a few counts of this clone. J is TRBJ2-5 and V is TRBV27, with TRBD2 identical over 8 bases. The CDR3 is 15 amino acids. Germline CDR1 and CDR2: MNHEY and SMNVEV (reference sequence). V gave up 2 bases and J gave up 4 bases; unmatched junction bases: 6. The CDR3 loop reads CASSLLGTRGETQYF. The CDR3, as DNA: TGTGCCAGCAGTTTACTAGGGACTAGAGGAGAGACCCAGTACTTC.

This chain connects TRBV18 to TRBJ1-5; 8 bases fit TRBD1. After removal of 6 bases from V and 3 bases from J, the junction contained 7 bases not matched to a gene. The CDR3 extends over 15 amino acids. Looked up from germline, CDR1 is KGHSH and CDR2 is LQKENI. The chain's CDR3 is CASSLQGEANQPQHF. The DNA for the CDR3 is TGTGCCAGCTCGCTACAGGGGGAGGCCAATCAGCCCCAGCATTTT.

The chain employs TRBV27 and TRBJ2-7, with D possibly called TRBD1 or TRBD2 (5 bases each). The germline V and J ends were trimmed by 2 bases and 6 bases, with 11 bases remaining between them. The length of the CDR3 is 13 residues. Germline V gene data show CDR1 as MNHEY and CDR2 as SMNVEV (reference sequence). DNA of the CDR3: TGTGCCAGCAGTTTACCGTGGGGGAGCGAGCAGTACTTC. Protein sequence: CASSLPWGSEQYF.